These T cell receptor beta chains were read from a single sample in a study of cytotoxic CD8 clonotypes in ibrutinib-treated CLL. The table came from immunoSEQ multiplex PCR; TCRdb's copy has only in-frame clones and leaves some out. The table shows about 45,000 clones, with roughly 76% occurring only once. This specimen consisted of PBMCs, obtained after 12 months of ibrutinib treatment. The receptors were gathered from a human donor with chronic lymphocytic leukemia. CDR3s leave out the opening cysteine and the closing phenylalanine or tryptophan. D genes are given only for firm matches.

V,D,length,CDR3
TRBV5-1,-,11,ASSLGGSYGYT
TRBV9,-,13,ASSVLSGPTDTQY
TRBV27,TRBD1,13,ATLRTGGLPYEQY
TRBV2,TRBD1,13,ASSEGTGSAYGYT
TRBV28,TRBD1,12,ASSSGQPNQPQH
TRBV7-9,-,13,ASIHLARDNTEAF
TRBV6-5,TRBD1,12,ASSGPGQGMGYT
TRBV7-3,TRBD2,14,ASSPNSGGAADTQY
TRBV9,-,13,ASSVAGVGTGELF
TRBV7-2,-,11,ASSFSWGNEQF
TRBV7-3,TRBD2,14,ASSPLAGEGADTQY
TRBV2,-,13,ASSIALTHQETQY
TRBV7-9,TRBD1,10,ASSTTGPEAF
TRBV5-4,TRBD1,13,ASSLGGGTGEKLF
TRBV27,-,11,ASSPPQPAEQF
TRBV4-2,-,15,ASSQDQDQPRADTQY
TRBV7-2,-,10,ASSEPSYEQY
TRBV6-5,TRBD2,12,ASRNGGGSDTQY
TRBV18,-,9,ASSPGETQY
TRBV7-2,-,14,ASSLPEQGGTGGYT
TRBV9,-,11,ASSLTSEETQY
TRBV9,TRBD2,14,ASSLWTSGPGGEQF